These 14 T cell receptor beta chains were sequenced from one sample in a study of T cell repertoires in cytomegalovirus infection. One entry per CDR3 protein results from TCRdb running MiXCR on the reads. The repertoire holds approximately 500,000 distinct CDR3 sequences, with approximately 16% as singletons. Sequences were obtained from CD8+ T cells from PBMCs. The source of these receptors is a human donor in good health (CMV status not recorded). Some clones in this sample may be carry-over from other donors' samples.

V and J are TRBV5-1 and TRBJ2-2; TRBD1 matches 8 bases. Germline assignment: CDR1 SGHRS and CDR2 YFSETQ. The CDR3 covers 18 residues. J lost 5 bases, V lost 0 bases, and 12 bases had no gene match. CDR3 DNA: TGCGCCAGCAGCTTGGGTTACAGGGGGACTTCCCGAACCGGGGAGCTGTTTTTT. The encoded protein is CASSLGYRGTSRTGELFF. The full variable domain, rest sourced from reference TRBV5-1 and TRBJ2-2, is KAGVTQTPRYLIKTRGQQVTLSCSPISGHRSVSWYQQTPGQGLQFLFEYFSETQRNKGNFPGRFSGRQFSNSRSEMNVSTLELGDSALYLCASSLGYRGTSRTGELFFGEGSRLTVL.

This clonotype was counted only a few times. The rearrangement joins TRBV27 to TRBJ2-1, with 7 bases fitting TRBD2. The CDR3 is 14 amino acids. The V segment lost 2 bases and the J segment 9 bases; nucleotides outside the gene matches: 7. Germline V lookup: CDR1 MNHEY, CDR2 SMNVEV (reference sequence). Here the CDR3 DNA reads TGTGCCAGCAGTTTACTAGCGGTAAGGGGTGAGCAGTTCTTC. It codes for CASSLLAVRGEQFF.

This clonotype was detected many times. This chain connects TRBV27 to TRBJ2-1; TRBD1 matches at 10 bases. V shed 0 bases, J shed 8 bases, and the junction held 4 bases outside the gene matches. The length of the CDR3 is 15 residues. The germline V gene has CDR1 MNHEY and CDR2 SMNVEV (reference sequence). CDR3 nucleotide sequence: TGTGCCAGCAGTTTATCGGGGACAGGGGTGGATGAGCAGTTCTTC. This gives the protein CASSLSGTGVDEQFF.

This clonotype was detected ten times or more. The chain links TRBV7-9 to TRBJ2-3, with D perhaps matching TRBD2 (8 bases). The CDR3 consists of 17 residues. Per the germline V gene, CDR1 is SEHNR and CDR2 is FQNEAQ (reference sequence). V lost 3 bases, J lost 3 bases, and 19 bases lay in between. CDR3 in amino acids: CASSFGTASGSTDTQYF. The CDR3 DNA is TGTGCCAGCAGCTTCGGGACAGCCAGCGGGAGTACAGATACGCAGTATTTT. Full variable domain (outside the CDR3, taken from reference TRBV7-9 and TRBJ2-3): DTGVSQNPRHKITKRGQNVTFRCDPISEHNRLYWYRQTLGQGPEFLTYFQNEAQLEKSRLLSDRFSAERPKGSFSTLEIQRTEQGDSAMYLCASSFGTASGSTDTQYFGPGTRLTVL.

The sample holds a few counts of this clonotype. The rearrangement joins TRBV5-4 to TRBJ2-7; 7 bases match TRBD1. The CDR3 consists of 15 residues. In germline, CDR1 is SGHNT, CDR2 YYREEE (reference sequence). Losses at the gene ends were 5 bases for V and 0 bases for J; bases not matched to a gene: 8. The CDR3 spells CASRSGTASSYEQYF. The CDR3 nucleotides read TGTGCCAGCAGATCCGGGACAGCAAGCTCCTACGAGCAGTACTTC.

The gene calls are TRBV4-1 and TRBJ2-5; D might be TRBD1 (6 bases). The CDR3 totals 15 residues. Germline CDR1 and CDR2: MGHRA and YSYEKL. V was clipped by 3 bases and J by 5 bases, with 16 bases between them. The CDR3 nucleotides read TGCGCCAGCAGCCAGAGGGGGACCCCTCGGGAGACCCAGTACTTC. This translates into CASSQRGTPRETQYF.

This rearrangement joins TRBV11-3 to TRBJ2-1; 7 bases match TRBD1. The CDR3 sequence is 14 residues long. Germline-derived CDR1 and CDR2 are SGHNT and YENEEA. V dropped 4 bases and J dropped 4; count of bases not matched to a gene: 4. The DNA of the CDR3 is TGTGCCAGCAGCTCGACAGGGATGTACAATGAGCAGTTCTTC. Translated: CASSSTGMYNEQFF.

This chain links TRBV5-1 with TRBJ2-3; possible D gene TRBD1, 5 bases. Deletions cut 7 bases from V and 6 bases from J, with 18 bases between. The germline CDR1 and CDR2 sequences are SGHRS and YFSETQ. This CDR3 has 14 amino acids. In DNA form, the CDR3 reads TGCGCCAGCGGACACGGAAACGGGTCCGATACGCAGTATTTT. As protein: CASGHGNGSDTQYF. Variable domain in full (rest from reference TRBV5-1 and TRBJ2-3): KAGVTQTPRYLIKTRGQQVTLSCSPISGHRSVSWYQQTPGQGLQFLFEYFSETQRNKGNFPGRFSGRQFSNSRSEMNVSTLELGDSALYLCASGHGNGSDTQYFGPGTRLTVL.

In this sample, this clonotype turned up a few times. The gene calls are TRBV27 and TRBJ2-7; D gene uncertain. V gave up 6 bases and J gave up 5 bases, with 17 bases separating them. The CDR3 has 14 residues. CDR1 is MNHEY and CDR2 is SMNVEV in the germline V gene (reference sequence). Written as DNA, the CDR3 is TGTGCCAGCAGCCCCTCACTCATGGTGGACGAGCAGTACTTC. It is translated as CASSPSLMVDEQYF.

This sequence joins TRBV9 and TRBJ2-6; 8 bases map to TRBD1. The germline gives CDR1 SGDLS, CDR2 YYNGEE. This CDR3 is 17 amino acids long. The J segment lost 0 bases and the V segment lost 0 bases, leaving 2 bases of the junction unmatched. The CDR3 reads CASSVGGTGSGANVLTF. In DNA form, the CDR3 reads TGTGCCAGCAGCGTAGGGGGGACAGGCTCTGGGGCCAACGTCCTGACTTTC.

Concerning this clonotype: With a much larger clone just one base away, this may be a read error. The chain recombines TRBV2 with TRBJ2-1, with 10 bases matching TRBD2. The length of the CDR3 is 16 residues. Germline values: CDR1 SNHLY, CDR2 FYNNEI. The CDR3 protein is CAGSEKAGGPYNEQFF. The CDR3 DNA reads TGTGCCGGCAGTGAAAAAGCGGGGGGGCCCTACAATGAGCAGTTCTTC.

The rearrangement uses TRBV6-1 and TRBJ2-7, with a possible D match to TRBD2 (6 bases). CDR1 and CDR2 from the germline V gene are MNHNS and SASEGT. The CDR3 runs 15 residues. V gave up 5 bases and J gave up 3 bases, with 17 bases separating them. CDR3 protein: CASSLSRGSGYEQYF. The CDR3 DNA reads as TGTGCCAGCAGTCTAAGTCGGGGGAGCGGCTACGAGCAGTACTTC.

This clonotype was picked up a small number of times. This sequence joins TRBV7-3 and TRBJ2-1; D might be TRBD1 (6 bases). CDR3 length: 16 amino acids. The V end was cut by 1 base, the J end by 6 bases, with 16 bases between. Germline V lookup: CDR1 SGHTA, CDR2 FQGTGA. In DNA, the CDR3 is TGTGCCAGCAGCTTAATTGGGGGCGGCTTCCTCAATGAGCAGTTCTTC. This encodes CASSLIGGGFLNEQFF.

Only a few counts were recorded for this clonotype. The V and J genes are TRBV19 and TRBJ2-2; 7 positions agree with TRBD1. The ends lost 3 bases at V and 3 bases at J; junction bases unmatched: 7. The CDR3 is 16 residues long. Germline lookup yields CDR1 LNHDA and CDR2 SQIVND (reference sequence). CDR3 DNA sequence: TGTGCCAGTAGTATCCCGACAGGGTTGGACACCGGGGAGCTGTTTTTT. This sequence encodes CASSIPTGLDTGELFF.